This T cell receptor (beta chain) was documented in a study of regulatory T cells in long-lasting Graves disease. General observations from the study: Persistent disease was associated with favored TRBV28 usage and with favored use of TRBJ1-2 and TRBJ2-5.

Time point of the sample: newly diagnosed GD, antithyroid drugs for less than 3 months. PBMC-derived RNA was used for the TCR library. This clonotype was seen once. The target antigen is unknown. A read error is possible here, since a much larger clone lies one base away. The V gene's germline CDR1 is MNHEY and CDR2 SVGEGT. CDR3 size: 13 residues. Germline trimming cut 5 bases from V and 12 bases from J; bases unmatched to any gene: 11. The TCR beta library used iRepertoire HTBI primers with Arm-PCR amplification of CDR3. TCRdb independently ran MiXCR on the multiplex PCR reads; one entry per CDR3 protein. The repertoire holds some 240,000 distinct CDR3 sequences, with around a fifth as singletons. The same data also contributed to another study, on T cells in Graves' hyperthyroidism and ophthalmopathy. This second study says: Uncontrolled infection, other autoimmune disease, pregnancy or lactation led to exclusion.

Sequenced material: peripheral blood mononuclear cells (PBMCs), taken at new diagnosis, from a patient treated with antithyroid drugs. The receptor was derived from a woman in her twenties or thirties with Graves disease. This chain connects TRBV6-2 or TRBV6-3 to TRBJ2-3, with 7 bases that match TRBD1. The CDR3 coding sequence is TGTGCCAGCAGTGAAGGGCCGAGGGGGCCCCAGTATTTT. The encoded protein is CASSEGPRGPQYF.